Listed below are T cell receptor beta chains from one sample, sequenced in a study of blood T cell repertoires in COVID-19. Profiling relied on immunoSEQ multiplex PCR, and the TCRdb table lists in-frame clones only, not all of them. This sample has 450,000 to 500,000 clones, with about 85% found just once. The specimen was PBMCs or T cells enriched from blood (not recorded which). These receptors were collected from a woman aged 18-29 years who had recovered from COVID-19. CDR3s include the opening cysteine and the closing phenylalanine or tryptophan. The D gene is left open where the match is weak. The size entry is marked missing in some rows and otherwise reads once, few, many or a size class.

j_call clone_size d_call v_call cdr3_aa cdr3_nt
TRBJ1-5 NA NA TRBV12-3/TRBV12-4 CASSLVGNQPQHF TGTGCCAGCAGTTTAGTCGGGAATCAGCCCCAGCATTTT
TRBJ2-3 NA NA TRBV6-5 CASSRGDTTDTQYF TGTGCCAGCAGCCGGGGGGACACCACAGATACGCAGTATTTT
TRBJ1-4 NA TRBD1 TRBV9 CASSSGQQNEKLFF TGTGCCAGCAGCTCGGGACAGCAGAATGAAAAACTGTTTTTT
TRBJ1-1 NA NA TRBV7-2 CASSLDGEAEAFF TGTGCCAGCAGCTTAGACGGGGAGGCTGAAGCTTTCTTT
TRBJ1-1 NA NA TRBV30 CAWSVFRGNTEAFF TGTGCCTGGAGTGTATTTCGGGGGAACACTGAAGCTTTCTTT
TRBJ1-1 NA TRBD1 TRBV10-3 CAISENTGARDTEAFF TGTGCCATCAGTGAGAATACAGGGGCAAGAGACACTGAAGCTTTCTTT
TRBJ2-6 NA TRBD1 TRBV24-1 CATSDVTGQGIAGANVLTF TGTGCCACCAGTGACGTTACGGGACAGGGAATCGCGGGGGCCAACGTCCTGACTTTC
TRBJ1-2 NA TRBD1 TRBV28 CASSPGQGGGYTF TGTGCCAGCAGTCCAGGACAGGGGGGTGGCTACACCTTC
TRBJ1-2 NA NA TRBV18 CASSPPRGSGYTF TGTGCCAGCTCACCACCGCGGGGAAGCGGCTACACCTTC
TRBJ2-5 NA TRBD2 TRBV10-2 CATGTSGGRGETQYF TGCGCCACCGGGACTAGCGGGGGCCGGGGGGAGACCCAGTACTTC
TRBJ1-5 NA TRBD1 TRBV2 CASRVDRVLDQPQHF TGTGCCAGCAGGGTAGACAGGGTGTTAGATCAGCCCCAGCATTTT
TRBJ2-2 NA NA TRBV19 CASSGRAKPGELFF TGTGCCAGTAGTGGGCGGGCTAAGCCCGGGGAGCTGTTTTTT
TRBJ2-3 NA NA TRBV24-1 CATSDSLRGDTQYF TGTGCCACCAGTGATAGCCTTAGAGGGGATACGCAGTATTTT
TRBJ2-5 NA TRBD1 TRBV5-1 CASSPGTGEETQYF TGCGCCAGCAGCCCCGGGACAGGTGAAGAGACCCAGTACTTC
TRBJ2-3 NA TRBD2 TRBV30 CAWRGQRGARTDTQYF TGTGCCTGGAGGGGACAGCGGGGGGCCCGCACAGATACGCAGTATTTT
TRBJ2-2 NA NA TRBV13 CASSPEGITGELFF TGTGCCAGCAGCCCAGAGGGTATCACCGGGGAGCTGTTTTTT
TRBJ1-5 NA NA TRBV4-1 CASSQVGLNQPQHF TGCGCCAGCAGCCAAGTTGGCCTCAATCAGCCCCAGCATTTT
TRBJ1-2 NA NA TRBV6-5 CASSYRAGINYGYTF TGTGCCAGCAGTTACAGGGCAGGGATAAACTATGGCTACACCTTC
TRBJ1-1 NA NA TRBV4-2 CASRRVGGGRTEAFF TGTGCCAGCAGGAGAGTAGGGGGAGGGAGGACTGAAGCTTTCTTT
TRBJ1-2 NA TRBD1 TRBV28 CASSPSGQGAPGYTF TGTGCCAGCAGTCCCTCGGGACAGGGGGCGCCGGGCTACACCTTC
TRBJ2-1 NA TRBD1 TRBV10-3 CATFDRGATAGEQFF TGTGCCACCTTTGACAGGGGGGCAACTGCTGGTGAGCAGTTCTTC
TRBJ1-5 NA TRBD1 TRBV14 CASSQVSGGKEDQPQHF TGTGCCAGCAGCCAAGTGTCAGGGGGCAAAGAGGATCAGCCCCAGCATTTT
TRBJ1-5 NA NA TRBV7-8 CASSFYNQPQHF TGTGCCAGCAGCTTCTATAATCAGCCCCAGCATTTT
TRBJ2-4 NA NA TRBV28 CASLTADKNIQYF TGTGCCAGCTTGACCGCGGATAAAAACATTCAGTACTTC
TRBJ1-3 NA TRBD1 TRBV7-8 CASSRGQGANTIYF TGTGCCAGCAGCCGTGGACAGGGGGCTAACACCATATATTTT
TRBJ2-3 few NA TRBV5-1 CASSFESGESDTQYF TGCGCCAGCAGCTTCGAGTCAGGGGAGTCAGATACGCAGTATTTT
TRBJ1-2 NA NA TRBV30 CAWSVGAVSNYGYTF TGTGCCTGGAGTGTAGGGGCAGTGTCTAACTATGGCTACACCTTC
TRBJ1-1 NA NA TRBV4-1 CASSQVGTGLNTEAFF TGCGCCAGCAGCCAAGTAGGAACAGGGCTGAACACTGAAGCTTTCTTT
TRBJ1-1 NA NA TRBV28 CASSLGGNTEAFF TGTGCCAGCAGTTTAGGCGGGAACACTGAAGCTTTCTTT
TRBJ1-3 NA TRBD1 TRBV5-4 CASSHDPGQGLHTIYF TGTGCCAGCAGCCACGATCCGGGACAGGGGCTACACACCATATATTTT
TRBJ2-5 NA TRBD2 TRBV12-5 CASGLGLAGAFQETQYF TGTGCTAGTGGCCTGGGACTAGCGGGGGCCTTTCAAGAGACCCAGTACTTC
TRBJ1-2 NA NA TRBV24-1 CATSDLANRAFF TGTGCCACCAGTGATTTAGCGAACAGGGCGTTCTTC
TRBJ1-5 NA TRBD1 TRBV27 CASSLSPPGQGKNQPQHF TGTGCCAGCAGTCTCTCGCCCCCGGGACAGGGGAAAAATCAGCCCCAGCATTTT
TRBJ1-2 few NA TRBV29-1 CSSLEQGIYGYTF TGCAGCTCCCTCGAACAGGGAATATATGGCTACACCTTC
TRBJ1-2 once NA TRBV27 CASSWSGGTGRNYGYTF TGTGCCAGCAGTTGGTCGGGTGGAACAGGGCGTAACTATGGCTACACCTTC
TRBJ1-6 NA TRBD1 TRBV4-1 CASKDRLTNNSPLHF TGCGCCAGCAAGGACAGGCTTACTAATAATTCACCCCTCCACTTT
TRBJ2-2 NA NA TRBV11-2 CASSLGGRQGPHTGELFF TGTGCCAGCAGCCTAGGAGGGCGCCAGGGGCCCCACACCGGGGAGCTGTTTTTT